These 9 T cell receptor beta chains share one sample of origin, sequenced in a study of blood T cells in healthy people across ages. Alongside a J-beta primer mix, a sample-barcoded 5' primer served in a second PCR lasting about 7 to 12 cycles. TCRdb called the 5' RACE reads again in MiXCR, with one record for every CDR3 protein. Among 800,000 to 950,000 distinct CDR3 sequences listed, just under 30% were seen once. The sample also formed part of further work on T cells of mothers and their children.

The sample was blood. Every receptor here comes from a woman aged 40-49 years in good health.

The gene calls are TRBV7-3 and TRBJ2-7; 11 nucleotides match TRBD1. Looked up from germline, CDR1 is SGHTA and CDR2 is FQGTGA. The ends lost 1 base at V and 6 bases at J; junction bases unmatched: 2. The CDR3 extends over 14 amino acids. CDR3 sequence reads: CASSLRGTGGEQYF. The CDR3 nucleotides read TGTGCCAGCAGCTTAAGAGGGACAGGGGGCGAGCAGTACTTC.

With respect to this clonotype: Lacking the conserved final phenylalanine or tryptophan, this CDR3 likely reflects a read error. The chain joins TRBV7-9 to TRBJ2-1; unclear D gene. V gave up 1 base and J gave up 7 bases, with 5 bases separating them. CDR1 SEHNR and CDR2 FQNEAQ come from the germline V gene (reference sequence). The CDR3 consists of 12 residues. The CDR3 is CASSLGTNEQFV. DNA of the CDR3: TGTGCCAGCAGCTTAGGCACGAATGAGCAGTTCGTC.

This clonotype was observed many times. For the CDR3, the DNA is TGCAGCGCGGGGGGGGACACCGGGGAGCTGTTTTTT. Its protein product is CSAGGDTGELFF. The chain employs TRBV29-1 and TRBJ2-2; 8 nucleotides line up with TRBD2. The CDR3 sequence is 12 residues long. Germline-derived CDR1 and CDR2 are SQVTM and ANQGSEA. Trimming at V came to 7 bases and at J to 3 bases, leaving 1 base not matched to a gene.

Turning to this clonotype: This could be a read error, since a much larger clone is one nucleotide away. V and J are TRBV7-8 and TRBJ2-3; D gene uncertain. V was pared by 8 bases and J by 0 bases, with 15 bases between. This CDR3 comprises 15 residues. Germline CDR1 SGHVS, CDR2 FQNEAQ. CDR3 region: CASSARASSTDTQYF. The CDR3, as DNA: TGTGCCAGCTCCGCTCGGGCTTCTAGCACAGATACGCAGTATTTT.

This clonotype occurred a few times. This chain uses TRBV7-2 with TRBJ2-6; possibly TRBD2 for D (6 bases). The CDR3 sequence is 18 residues long. Germline CDR1 is SGHTA and CDR2 is FQGNSA. V lost 1 base and J lost 5, with 18 bases in between. This CDR3 reads CASSLEVSGGLRANVLTF. The CDR3 nucleotides read TGTGCCAGCAGCTTAGAGGTCTCCGGGGGACTTCGGGCCAACGTCCTGACTTTC.

This clonotype was seen only a few times. The J gene is TRBJ2-1, the V gene TRBV27; tentative D call: TRBD1 (6 bases). Trimming took off 5 bases at V and 10 bases at J, with 12 bases between the two ends. Germline assignment: CDR1 MNHEY and CDR2 SMNVEV (reference sequence). The CDR3 loop spans 12 amino acids. CDR3 loop: CASSPNREEQFF. The CDR3 bases are TGTGCCAGCAGTCCAAACAGGGAAGAGCAGTTCTTC.

The V and J genes are TRBV7-2 and TRBJ2-7; D is perhaps TRBD1 (7 bases). Germline CDR1 and CDR2: SGHTA and FQGNSA. The V end was cut by 5 bases, the J end by 3 bases, with 17 bases between. CDR3 length equals 15 residues. Here the CDR3 reads CASSAGGQGVYEQYV. The CDR3 DNA reads as TGTGCCAGCAGCGCAGGGGGGCAGGGAGTCTACGAGCAGTACGTC.

This clonotype is a singleton in its sample. One junction end does not reproduce the germline sequence, and a read error may be involved. The rearrangement uses TRBV11-3 and TRBJ2-2; D may be TRBD1 (5 bases). Germline CDR1 SGHNT, CDR2 YENEEA. The CDR3 spans 15 residues. The CDR3 here is CTSIPDSRSTGELFF. The CDR3 DNA reads TGTACCAGCATCCCCGACAGTAGATCCACCGGGGAGCTGTTTTTT.

Ten or more counts support this clonotype. J is TRBJ2-1 and V is TRBV20-1; TRBD2 aligns across 8 bases. Trimming removed 6 bases from V and 7 bases from J; junction bases left unmatched: 14. Germline V lookup: CDR1 DFQATT, CDR2 SNEGSKA (reference sequence). The length of the CDR3 is 15 residues. CDR3 sequence (DNA): TGCAGTGCCAGGAGTCGGCGGGGGGATTTGAATGAGCAGTTCTTC. Translation gives CSARSRRGDLNEQFF.